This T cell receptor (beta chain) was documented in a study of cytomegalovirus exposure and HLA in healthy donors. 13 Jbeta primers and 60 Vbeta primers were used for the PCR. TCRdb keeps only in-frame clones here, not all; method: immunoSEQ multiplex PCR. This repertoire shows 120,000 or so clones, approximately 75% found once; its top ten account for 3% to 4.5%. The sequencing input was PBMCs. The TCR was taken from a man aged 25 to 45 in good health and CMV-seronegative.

The chain's CDR3 is CASSASYEQYF. The DNA for the CDR3 is TGTGCCAGCAGCGCGAGCTACGAGCAGTACTTC. The chain carries TRBV11-2 and TRBJ2-7; D is unresolved. V lost 5 bases to trimming and J lost 3 bases, with 5 bases between them. The CDR3 length is 11 residues. The germline CDR1 and CDR2 sequences are SGHAT and FQNNGV.